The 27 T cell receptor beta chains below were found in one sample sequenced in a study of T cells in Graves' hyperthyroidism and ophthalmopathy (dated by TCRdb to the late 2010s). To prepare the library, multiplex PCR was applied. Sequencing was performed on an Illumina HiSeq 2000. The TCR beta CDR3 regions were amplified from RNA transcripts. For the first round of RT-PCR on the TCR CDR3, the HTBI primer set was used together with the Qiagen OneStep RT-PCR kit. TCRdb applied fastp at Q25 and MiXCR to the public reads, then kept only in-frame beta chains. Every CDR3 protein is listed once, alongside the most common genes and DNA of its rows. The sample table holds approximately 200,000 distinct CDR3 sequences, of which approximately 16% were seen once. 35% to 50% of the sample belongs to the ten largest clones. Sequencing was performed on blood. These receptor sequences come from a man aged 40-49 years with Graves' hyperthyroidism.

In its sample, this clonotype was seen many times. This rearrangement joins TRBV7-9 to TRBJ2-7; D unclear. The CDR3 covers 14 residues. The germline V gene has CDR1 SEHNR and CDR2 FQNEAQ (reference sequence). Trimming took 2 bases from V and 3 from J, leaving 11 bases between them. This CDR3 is CASSLQGTIYEQYF. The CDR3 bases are TGTGCCAGCAGCTTACAAGGCACCATCTACGAGCAGTACTTC.

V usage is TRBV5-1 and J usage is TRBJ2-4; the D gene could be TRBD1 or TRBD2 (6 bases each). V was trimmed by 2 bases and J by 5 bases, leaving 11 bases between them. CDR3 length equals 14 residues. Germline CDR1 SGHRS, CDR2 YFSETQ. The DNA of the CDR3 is TGCGCCAGCAGCTTAGGGGGGATTCAAAACATTCAGTACTTC. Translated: CASSLGGIQNIQYF.

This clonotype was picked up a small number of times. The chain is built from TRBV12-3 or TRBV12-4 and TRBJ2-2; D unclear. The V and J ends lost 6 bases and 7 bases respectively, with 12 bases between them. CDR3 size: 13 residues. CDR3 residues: CASRVLRYGELFF. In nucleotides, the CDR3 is TGTGCCAGCAGGGTCCTGCGTTACGGGGAGCTGTTTTTT.

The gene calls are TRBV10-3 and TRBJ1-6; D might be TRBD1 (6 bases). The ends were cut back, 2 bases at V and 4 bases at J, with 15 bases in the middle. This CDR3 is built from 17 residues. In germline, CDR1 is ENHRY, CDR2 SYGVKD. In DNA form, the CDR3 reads TGTGCCATCAGTGAGGGGGCCCAGGGGCTTTATAATTCACCCCTCCACTTT. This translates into CAISEGAQGLYNSPLHF.

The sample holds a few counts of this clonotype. DNA for the CDR3: TGTGCCAGCAAGCTAGCGGGGGGGCAAGATACGCAGTATTTT. This codes for CASKLAGGQDTQYF. The chain couples TRBV7-3 to TRBJ2-3; 12 bases map to TRBD2. The CDR3 sequence is 14 residues long. Germline V gene data show CDR1 as SGHTA and CDR2 as FQGTGA. Trimming removed 7 bases from V and 5 bases from J; junction bases left unmatched: 4. Full variable domain (remainder filled in from reference TRBV7-3 and TRBJ2-3): GAGVSQTPSNKVTEKGKYVELRCDPISGHTALYWYRQSLGQGPEFLIYFQGTGAADDSGLPNDRFFAVRPEGSVSTLKIQRTERGDSAVYLCASKLAGGQDTQYFGPGTRLTVL.

DNA for the CDR3: TGTGCCAGCTCACCATCAATTGAGCTGAACACTGAAGCTTTCTTT. Protein: CASSPSIELNTEAFF. This chain joins TRBV18 and TRBJ1-1; D is undetermined. The V gene lost 2 bases and the J gene lost 0 bases, with 10 bases spanning the gap. CDR1 KGHSH and CDR2 LQKENI come from the germline V gene. This CDR3 is built from 15 residues.

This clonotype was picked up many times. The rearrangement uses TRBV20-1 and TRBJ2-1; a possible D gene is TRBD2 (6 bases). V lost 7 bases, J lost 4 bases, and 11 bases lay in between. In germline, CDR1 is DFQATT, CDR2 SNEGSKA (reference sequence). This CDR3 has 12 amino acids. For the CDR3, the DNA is TGCAGTGGAGAGGGGACTTACAATGAGCAGTTCTTC. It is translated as CSGEGTYNEQFF.

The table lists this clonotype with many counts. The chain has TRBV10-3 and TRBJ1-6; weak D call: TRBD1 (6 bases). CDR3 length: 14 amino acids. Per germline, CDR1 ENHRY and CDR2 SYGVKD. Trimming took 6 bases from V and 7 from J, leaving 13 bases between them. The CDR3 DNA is TGTGCCATCAGCGCCGGAACAGGGAATTCACCCCTCCACTTT. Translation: CAISAGTGNSPLHF.

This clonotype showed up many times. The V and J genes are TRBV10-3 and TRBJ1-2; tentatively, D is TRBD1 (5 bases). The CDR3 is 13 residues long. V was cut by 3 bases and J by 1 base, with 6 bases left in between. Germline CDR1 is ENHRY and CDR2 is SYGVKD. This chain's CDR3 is CAISDQGNYGYTF. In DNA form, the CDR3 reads TGTGCCATCAGTGATCAGGGTAACTATGGCTACACCTTC.

CDR3 nucleotides: TGTGCCAGCAGCTCCATTCCTAGCGGGGGGGCGGTAGAGACCCAGTACTTC. It yields the protein CASSSIPSGGAVETQYF. This chain joins TRBV7-2 and TRBJ2-5, with 12 bases lining up with TRBD2. There are 17 residues in the CDR3. Per germline, CDR1 SGHTA and CDR2 FQGNSA. V lost 4 bases, J lost 4 bases, and 10 bases stayed unmatched.

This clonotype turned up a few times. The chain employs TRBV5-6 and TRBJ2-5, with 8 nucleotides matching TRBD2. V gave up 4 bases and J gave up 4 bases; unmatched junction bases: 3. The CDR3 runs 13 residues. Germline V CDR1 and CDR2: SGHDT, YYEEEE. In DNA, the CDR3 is TGTGCCAGCAGCACCAGCGGGGGAGAGACCCAGTACTTC. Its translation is CASSTSGGETQYF.

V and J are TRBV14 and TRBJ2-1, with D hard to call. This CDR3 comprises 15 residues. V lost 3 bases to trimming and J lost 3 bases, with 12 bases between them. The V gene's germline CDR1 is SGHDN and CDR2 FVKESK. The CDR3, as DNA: TGTGCCAGCAGCCATCGGGCCACCTACTACAATGAGCAGTTCTTC. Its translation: CASSHRATYYNEQFF.

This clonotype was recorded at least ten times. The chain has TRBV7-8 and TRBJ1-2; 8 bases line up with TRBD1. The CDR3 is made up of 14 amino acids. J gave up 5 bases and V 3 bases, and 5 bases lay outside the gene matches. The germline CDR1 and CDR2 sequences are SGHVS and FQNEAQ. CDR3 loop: CASSFGQGVYGYTF. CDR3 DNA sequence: TGTGCCAGCAGCTTCGGACAGGGAGTGTATGGCTACACCTTC.

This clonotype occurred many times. This CDR3 reads CASSYGGSRDNEQFF. The CDR3 DNA reads as TGCGCCAGCAGCTATGGGGGGTCCCGGGACAATGAGCAGTTCTTC. The rearrangement joins TRBV5-1 to TRBJ2-1, with D possibly TRBD2 on 6 matching bases. CDR1 and CDR2 from the germline V gene are SGHRS and YFSETQ. Trimming took off 3 bases at V and 5 bases at J, with 15 bases between the two ends. The CDR3 is made up of 15 amino acids.

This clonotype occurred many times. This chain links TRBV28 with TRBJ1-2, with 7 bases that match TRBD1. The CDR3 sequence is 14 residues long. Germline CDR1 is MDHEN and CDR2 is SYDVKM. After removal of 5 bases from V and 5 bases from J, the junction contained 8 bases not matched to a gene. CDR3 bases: TGTGCCAGCAGTCAGGGGACAGAGGCATATGGCTACACCTTC. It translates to CASSQGTEAYGYTF.

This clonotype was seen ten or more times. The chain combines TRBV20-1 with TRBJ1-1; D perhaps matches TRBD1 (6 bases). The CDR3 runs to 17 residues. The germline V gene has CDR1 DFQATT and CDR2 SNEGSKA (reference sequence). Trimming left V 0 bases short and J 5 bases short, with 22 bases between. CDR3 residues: CSARDPRGSGDGTEAFF. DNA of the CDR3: TGCAGTGCTAGAGATCCGCGGGGTTCAGGGGATGGTACTGAAGCTTTCTTT.

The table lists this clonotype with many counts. CDR3 in DNA: TGTGCCAGCACCAAAAGGACTTGGGGAACCATATATTTT. As protein: CASTKRTWGTIYF. This chain connects TRBV2 to TRBJ1-3; D ambiguous. The CDR3 extends over 13 amino acids. Germline values: CDR1 SNHLY, CDR2 FYNNEI. The V and J ends lost 7 bases and 10 bases respectively, with 17 bases between them.

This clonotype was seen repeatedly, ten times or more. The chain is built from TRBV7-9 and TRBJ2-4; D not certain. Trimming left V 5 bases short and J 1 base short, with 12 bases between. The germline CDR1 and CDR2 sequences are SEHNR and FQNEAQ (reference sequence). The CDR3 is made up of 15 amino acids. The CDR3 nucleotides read TGTGCCAGCAGCCAACAACTTGGGGCCAAAAACATTCAGTACTTC. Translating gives CASSQQLGAKNIQYF.

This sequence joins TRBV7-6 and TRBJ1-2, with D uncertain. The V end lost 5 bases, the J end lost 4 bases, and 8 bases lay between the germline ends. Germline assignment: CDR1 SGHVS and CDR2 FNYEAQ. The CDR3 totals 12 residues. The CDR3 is CASSQSGYGYTF. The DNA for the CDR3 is TGTGCCAGCAGCCAGAGTGGCTATGGCTACACCTTC.

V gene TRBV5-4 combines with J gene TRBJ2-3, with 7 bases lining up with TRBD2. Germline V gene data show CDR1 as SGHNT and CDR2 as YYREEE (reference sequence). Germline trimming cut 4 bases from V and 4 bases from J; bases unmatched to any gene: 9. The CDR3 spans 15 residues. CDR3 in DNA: TGTGCCAGCAGCCGGTTTGATGGGGGGGCAGATACGCAGTATTTT. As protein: CASSRFDGGADTQYF. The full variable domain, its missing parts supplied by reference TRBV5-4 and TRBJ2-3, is ETGVTQSPTHLIKTRGQQVTLRCSSQSGHNTVSWYQQALGQGPQFIFQYYREEENGRGNFPPRFSGLQFPNYSSELNVNALELDDSALYLCASSRFDGGADTQYFGPGTRLTVL.

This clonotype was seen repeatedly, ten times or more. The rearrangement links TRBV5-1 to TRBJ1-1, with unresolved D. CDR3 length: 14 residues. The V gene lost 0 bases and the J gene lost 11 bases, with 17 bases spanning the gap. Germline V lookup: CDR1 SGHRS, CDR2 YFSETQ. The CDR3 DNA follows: TGCGCCAGCAGCTTGGCCCGAAATGGTAGGGAGGCTTTCTTT. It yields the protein CASSLARNGREAFF. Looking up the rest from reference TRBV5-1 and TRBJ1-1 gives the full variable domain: KAGVTQTPRYLIKTRGQQVTLSCSPISGHRSVSWYQQTPGQGLQFLFEYFSETQRNKGNFPGRFSGRQFSNSRSEMNVSTLELGDSALYLCASSLARNGREAFFGQGTRLTVV.

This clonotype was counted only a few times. As DNA, the CDR3 is TGTGCCATCAGTGAGCCGTTGGACAGGGGGAATACGCAGTATTTT. Protein sequence: CAISEPLDRGNTQYF. V is TRBV10-3 and J is TRBJ2-3, with 10 nucleotides matching TRBD1. The germline gives CDR1 ENHRY, CDR2 SYGVKD. Unmatched junction bases numbered 6, after V lost 2 bases and J lost 7 bases. The CDR3 is 15 residues long.

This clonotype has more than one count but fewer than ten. This chain's CDR3 is CASSQERGGETQYF. The CDR3 nucleotides read TGTGCCAGCAGCCAAGAAAGGGGGGGAGAGACCCAGTACTTC. V usage is TRBV14 and J usage is TRBJ2-5, with D possibly matching TRBD2 (7 bases). This CDR3 region has 14 residues. Germline assignment: CDR1 SGHDN and CDR2 FVKESK. V was trimmed by 0 bases and J by 4 bases, leaving 9 bases between them. Drawing the rest from reference TRBV14 and TRBJ2-5, the complete variable domain is EAGVTQFPSHSVIEKGQTVTLRCDPISGHDNLYWYRRVMGKEIKFLLHFVKESKQDESGMPNNRFLAERTGGTYSTLKVQPAELEDSGVYFCASSQERGGETQYFGPGTRLLVL.

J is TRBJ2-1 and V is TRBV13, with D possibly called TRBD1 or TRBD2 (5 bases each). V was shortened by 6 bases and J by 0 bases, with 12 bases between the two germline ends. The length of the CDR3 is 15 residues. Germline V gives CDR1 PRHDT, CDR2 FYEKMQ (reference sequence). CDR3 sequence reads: CASSRGVGSYNEQFF. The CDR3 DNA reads TGTGCCAGCAGTCGAGGGGTGGGCTCCTACAATGAGCAGTTCTTC. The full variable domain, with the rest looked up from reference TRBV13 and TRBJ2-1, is AAGVIQSPRHLIKEKRETATLKCYPIPRHDTVYWYQQGPGQDPQFLISFYEKMQSDKGSIPDRFSAQQFSDYHSELNMSSLELGDSALYFCASSRGVGSYNEQFFGPGTRLTVL.

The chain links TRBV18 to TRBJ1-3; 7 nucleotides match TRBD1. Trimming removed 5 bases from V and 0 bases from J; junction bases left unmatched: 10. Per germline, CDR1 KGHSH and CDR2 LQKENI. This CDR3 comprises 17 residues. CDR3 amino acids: CASSNSGTVSSGNTIYF. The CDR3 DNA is TGTGCCAGCTCAAACTCCGGGACAGTGTCCTCTGGAAACACCATATATTTT. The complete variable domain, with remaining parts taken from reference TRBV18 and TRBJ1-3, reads NAGVMQNPRHLVRRRGQEARLRCSPMKGHSHVYWYRQLPEEGLKFMVYLQKENIIDESGMPKERFSAEFPKEGPSILRIQQVVRGDSAAYFCASSNSGTVSSGNTIYFGEGSWLTVV.

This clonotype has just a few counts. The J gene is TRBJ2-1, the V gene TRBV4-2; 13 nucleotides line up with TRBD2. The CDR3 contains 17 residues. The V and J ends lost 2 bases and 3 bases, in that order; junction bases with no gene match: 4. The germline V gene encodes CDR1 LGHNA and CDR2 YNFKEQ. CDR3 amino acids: CASSQLGTSGDYNEQFF. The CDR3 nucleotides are TGTGCCAGCAGCCAACTCGGGACTAGCGGGGACTACAATGAGCAGTTCTTC.

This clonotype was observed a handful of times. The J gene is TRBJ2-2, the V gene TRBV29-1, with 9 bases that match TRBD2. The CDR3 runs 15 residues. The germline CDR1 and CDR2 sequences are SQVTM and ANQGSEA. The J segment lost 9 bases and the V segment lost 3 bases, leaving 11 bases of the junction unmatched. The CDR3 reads CSVESSGVSYRELFF. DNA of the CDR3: TGCAGCGTTGAGTCTAGCGGGGTGTCGTACCGGGAGCTGTTTTTT.